This TCR beta chain was sequenced for a study of technical replicates of blood from several donors. CDR3 length: 13 residues. Deletions cut 0 bases from V and 2 bases from J, with 4 bases between. Looked up from germline, CDR1 is SGHTA and CDR2 is FQGTGA. Clones were sequenced by immunoSEQ multiplex PCR, and TCRdb holds only the in-frame ones, with some missing. The data contain tens of thousands of clones, approximately 97% of them singletons. Sequenced sample: T cells isolated from PBMCs. This receptor was identified in a human donor in good health. This chain connects TRBV7-3 to TRBJ2-5; D gene unclear. The CDR3 loop reads CASSLTRQETQYF. CDR3 in DNA: TGTGCCAGCAGCTTAACCAGGCAAGAGACCCAGTACTTC.